Reported below is one T cell receptor (beta chain). The sample originates from a study of shared T cell receptors in the human thymus. The method was immunoSEQ multiplex PCR; TCRdb's version includes in-frame clones alone and lacks a portion of them. Here the sample spans more than 550,000 clones, 70% to 90% being singletons. These data also formed part of another study, on human thymus T cells. As that study records: Resections were taken during corrective heart surgery, and the thymus tissue came from these.

Sequences were obtained from thymocytes. The sequence was obtained from a boy younger than two with a congenital heart defect.

The CDR3 region has the DNA TGTGCCAGCAGCCCTACACTTCACCCGGGACATACCCCCCACTCCTACGAGCAGTACTTC. Its translation is CASSPTLHPGHTPHSYEQYF. The gene calls are TRBV5-4 and TRBJ2-7; possibly TRBD1 for D (6 bases). V lost 4 bases to trimming and J lost 0 bases, with 29 bases between them. The CDR3 totals 20 residues. Germline V gives CDR1 SGHNT, CDR2 YYREEE (reference sequence).